The following is a TCR beta chain sequence with its context. The antigen remains unidentified. Researchers took RNA transcripts and amplified the TCR beta CDR3 regions from them. TCR CDR3 regions were first amplified by RT-PCR with HTBI primers. TCRdb re-called the multiplex PCR reads through MiXCR, storing one row per CDR3 protein. The data hold fewer than 700,000 distinct CDR3 sequences, with 15% to 20% observed a single time. The data were taken from a study of T cells in Graves' hyperthyroidism and ophthalmopathy. Study details: Blood was drawn when the patient was first diagnosed and still untreated. Regarding the study as a whole: Blood shared most expanded thyroid clonotypes above 0.001. Model output signaled ophthalmopathy a median roughly 6.5 months ahead of onset.

This CDR3 spans 15 amino acids. Germline-derived CDR1 and CDR2 are SGHTA and FQGNSA. Each diagnosis was grounded in clinical symptoms, serum thyroxine and TRAb, thyroid ultrasound, and orbital computed tomography. This TCR was recovered from a young woman with Graves' hyperthyroidism. The chain has TRBV7-2 and TRBJ2-1, with 14 bases that match TRBD2. The J call may be faulty, since TRBJ2-7 better matches the DNA end. The source material was blood. CDR3: CASSPRGTSGSEQYF. CDR3 sequence (DNA): TGTGCCAGCAGCCCGAGAGGGACTAGCGGGAGTGAGCAGTACTTC.